This T cell receptor beta chain was observed in a study of human T cells and chemical hapten exposure. This clonotype has at least ten counts. TCRdb itself ran the RACE reads through MiXCR, one entry per CDR3 protein. The sample lists 300,000 to 450,000 distinct CDR3 sequences, over 5% occurring once. Specified time point: pre-sensitization, week 0. Treatment meaning: therapeutic diphenylcyclopropenone sensitization with weekly scalp DPC. The clonotype originates from a woman younger than 35 with alopecia areata. Some clones in this sample may be carry-over from other donors' samples. The input for sequencing was whole blood, taken in connection with sensitization to the hapten diphenylcyclopropenone (DPC).

The CDR3 DNA is TGTGCCAGCAGTCTTCCTTGGAAGGGGAGGACTGAAGCTTTCTTT. This encodes CASSLPWKGRTEAFF. This chain uses TRBV28 with TRBJ1-1, with D possibly TRBD1 on 5 matching bases. CDR3 length equals 15 residues. Germline V gene data show CDR1 as MDHEN and CDR2 as SYDVKM. V was trimmed by 5 bases and J by 5 bases, leaving 18 bases between them.